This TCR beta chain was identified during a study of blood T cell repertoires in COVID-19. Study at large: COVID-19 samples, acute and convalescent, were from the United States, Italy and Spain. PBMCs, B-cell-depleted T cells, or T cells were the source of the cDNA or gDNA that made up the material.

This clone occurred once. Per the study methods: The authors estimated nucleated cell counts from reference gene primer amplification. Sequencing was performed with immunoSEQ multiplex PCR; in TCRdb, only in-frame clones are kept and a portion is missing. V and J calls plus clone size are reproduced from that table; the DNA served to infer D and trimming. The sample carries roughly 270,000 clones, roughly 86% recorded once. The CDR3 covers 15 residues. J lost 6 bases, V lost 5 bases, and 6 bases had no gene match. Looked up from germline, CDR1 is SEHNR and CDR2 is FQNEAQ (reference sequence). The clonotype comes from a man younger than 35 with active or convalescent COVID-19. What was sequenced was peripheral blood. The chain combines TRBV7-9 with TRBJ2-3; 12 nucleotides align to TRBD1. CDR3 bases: TGTGCCAGCAGCATAGGGGACAGGGGGCAGGATACGCAGTATTTT. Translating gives CASSIGDRGQDTQYF.